The sequence of this T cell receptor (beta chain) was determined in a study of blood T cell repertoires in COVID-19. Data came from immunoSEQ multiplex PCR; TCRdb stores just in-frame clones and leaves some out. The table lists around 290,000 clones, nearly 90% of them singletons. Between the trimmed V and J ends, which lost 5 bases and 4 bases, there was a span of 10 bases. Germline CDR1 and CDR2: KGHDR and SFDVKD. This CDR3 is built from 13 residues. V usage is TRBV24-1 and J usage is TRBJ1-1; D might be TRBD1 (5 bases). The sequenced sample was PBMCs or T cells enriched from blood (not recorded which). The sequence was collected from a woman younger than 45 who had recovered from COVID-19. CDR3 protein: CATSAQGSTEAFF. The CDR3 coding sequence is TGTGCCACCAGTGCCCAGGGTAGCACTGAAGCTTTCTTT.